This T cell receptor (beta chain) was documented in a study of glioma-infiltrating T cells. Findings and caveats of the study: Above-expected tissue-blood divergence occurred in all gliomas, most in low-grade ones. Only very few CDR3 sequences appeared in both tissue and blood.

Germline-derived CDR1 and CDR2 are SNHLY and FYNNEI. The CDR3 runs 14 residues. Amplification of TCR alpha and beta CDR3 regions from RNA used iRepertoire nested multiplex PCR. One-step reverse transcription and amplification started from approximately 100-400 ng of tissue mRNA or PBMC total RNA. TCRdb itself ran the multiplex PCR reads through MiXCR, one entry per CDR3 protein. Here the sample spans fewer than 200,000 distinct CDR3 sequences, roughly 45% being singletons. Of note for this clonotype: No antigen is known for it. An end of the junction does not agree with germline; a read error may underlie this.

The TCR comes from a human donor with low-grade glioma or glioblastoma, undergoing nonglioma brain surgery, or in good health (not recorded which). The J gene is TRBJ2-3, the V gene TRBV2; 8 bases align to TRBD2. The sequenced sample consisted of glioma tissue, nonneoplastic brain tissue, or PBMCs (not recorded which). The CDR3: CASKWTSLTDTQYF. CDR3 DNA: TGCGCCAGCAAATGGACTAGCCTCACAGATACGCAGTATTTT. Full variable domain (rest looked up from reference TRBV2 and TRBJ2-3): EPEVTQTPSHQVTQMGQEVILRCVPISNHLYFYWYRQILGQKVEFLVSFYNNEISEKSEIFDDQFSVERPDGSNFTLKIRSTKLEDSAMYFCASKWTSLTDTQYFGPGTRLTVL.